These 10 T cell receptor beta chains were all obtained from the same sample, sequenced in a study of cytomegalovirus exposure and HLA in healthy donors. 60 Vbeta and 13 Jbeta primers were used in PCR. The repertoire was sequenced with immunoSEQ multiplex PCR; TCRdb's copy has only in-frame clones and lacks some. The sample lists more than 150,000 clones, roughly 75% occurring once. The sequenced sample was PBMCs. The receptors stem from a young woman in good health and CMV-seronegative.

The V and J genes are TRBV5-6 and TRBJ2-4, with 8 bases matching TRBD2. With V trimmed by 4 bases and J by 0 bases, 6 bases remained unmatched. Germline CDR1 is SGHDT and CDR2 is YYEEEE. The CDR3 loop spans 16 amino acids. The CDR3, as DNA: TGTGCCAGCAGCCTACTAGCGGATTTAGCCAAAAACATTCAGTACTTC. Translating it yields CASSLLADLAKNIQYF.

The chain couples TRBV5-4 to TRBJ2-3; 8 nucleotides match TRBD1. The CDR3 is 15 residues long. V shed 4 bases and J 2 bases; nucleotides not matched to a gene: 6. In germline, CDR1 is SGHNT, CDR2 YYREEE (reference sequence). The CDR3 here is CASSPPDRVTDTQYF. Here the CDR3 DNA reads TGTGCCAGCAGCCCCCCGGACAGGGTCACAGATACGCAGTATTTT.

This clone was observed a handful of times. The V call is TRBV20-1, the J call TRBJ2-2; D not certain. Trimming shortened V by 3 bases and J by 6 bases, and 5 bases separated the two germline ends. The germline gives CDR1 DFQATT, CDR2 SNEGSKA (reference sequence). The CDR3 spans 11 residues. CDR3 in amino acids: CSASVSGELFF. CDR3 sequence (DNA): TGCAGTGCTAGTGTCTCCGGGGAGCTGTTTTTT.

The gene calls are TRBV27 and TRBJ1-2; 11 bases fit TRBD1. Germline loops: CDR1 MNHEY, CDR2 SMNVEV (reference sequence). This CDR3 region has 14 residues. Unmatched junction bases numbered 5, after V lost 3 bases and J lost 8 bases. CDR3 residues: CASSLGQGVGGYTF. In DNA form, the CDR3 reads TGTGCCAGCAGTTTGGGACAGGGGGTTGGGGGCTACACCTTC.

This chain uses TRBV7-2 with TRBJ2-5; 8 bases are a match to TRBD2. Germline assignment: CDR1 SGHTA and CDR2 FQGNSA. This CDR3 comprises 15 residues. V shed 3 bases and J 4 bases; nucleotides not matched to a gene: 7. In DNA, the CDR3 is TGTGCCAGCAGCTTGGGCGGGGGGATCGGAGAGACCCAGTACTTC. The encoded protein is CASSLGGGIGETQYF.

CDR3 bases: TGTGCCAGCAGTTGGGGCTGGGTGGCAGGGGGCGGCACTGAAGCTTTCTTT. Translated, it gives CASSWGWVAGGGTEAFF. This chain uses TRBV7-2 with TRBJ1-1; 8 nucleotides match TRBD1. The length of the CDR3 is 17 residues. Germline CDR1 and CDR2: SGHTA and FQGNSA. Germline trimming cut 6 bases from V and 4 bases from J; bases unmatched to any gene: 16.

The rearrangement uses TRBV5-1 and TRBJ1-1; 8 bases line up with TRBD1. This CDR3 comprises 16 residues. Per the germline V gene, CDR1 is SGHRS and CDR2 is YFSETQ. The V gene end was trimmed by 4 bases and the J gene end by 4 bases; junction bases not matched to a gene: 12. CDR3 amino acids: CASSRSPQGAATEAFF. CDR3 DNA: TGCGCCAGCAGCCGCTCCCCCCAGGGGGCGGCCACTGAAGCTTTCTTT.

The chain is built from TRBV5-1 and TRBJ1-1, with a tentative D call TRBD1 (6 bases). The CDR3 runs to 14 residues. Per the germline V gene, CDR1 is SGHRS and CDR2 is YFSETQ. Trimming took 0 bases from V and 1 from J, leaving 7 bases between them. The CDR3 loop reads CASSLEDRNTEAFF. The CDR3 bases are TGCGCCAGCAGCTTGGAGGACAGGAACACTGAAGCTTTCTTT.

This clone was seen more than once but under ten times. The gene calls are TRBV23-1 and TRBJ2-1, with D unresolved. TRBV23-1 is designated an ORF whose function remains uncertain. The CDR3 spans 12 residues. Trimming took off 0 bases at V and 9 bases at J, with 6 bases between the two ends. The CDR3 sequence is CASSQSIGEQFF. CDR3 DNA: TGCGCCAGCAGTCAATCGATCGGTGAGCAGTTCTTC.

The genes are TRBV30 and TRBJ1-3; TRBD1 is a possible D gene (6 bases). The CDR3 runs 16 residues. Trimming stripped 5 bases from V and 1 base from J, with 18 bases between. CDR1 is GTSNPN, CDR2 SVGIG, per germline (reference sequence). CDR3 sequence: CAWSIPGEGSGNTIYF. CDR3 nucleotides: TGTGCCTGGTCGATCCCAGGGGAAGGGTCTGGAAACACCATATATTTT.